This T cell receptor (beta chain) was profiled in a study of blood T cell repertoires in COVID-19. The assay was immunoSEQ multiplex PCR, and TCRdb's table has in-frame clones only and misses some. The profile shows about 150,000 clones, around nine tenths of them singletons. There are 13 residues in the CDR3. The V gene's germline CDR1 is KGHSH and CDR2 LQKENI. The J segment lost 12 bases and the V segment lost 4 bases, leaving 7 bases of the junction unmatched. The genes are TRBV18 and TRBJ1-4, with TRBD1 matching 8 bases. The receptor was derived from a woman in her 30s with acute COVID-19. The sequenced sample was PBMCs or T cells enriched from blood (not recorded which). CDR3 nucleotide sequence: TGTGCCAGCTCACATCCCACGACAGGGGAACTGTTTTTT. Its translation: CASSHPTTGELFF.